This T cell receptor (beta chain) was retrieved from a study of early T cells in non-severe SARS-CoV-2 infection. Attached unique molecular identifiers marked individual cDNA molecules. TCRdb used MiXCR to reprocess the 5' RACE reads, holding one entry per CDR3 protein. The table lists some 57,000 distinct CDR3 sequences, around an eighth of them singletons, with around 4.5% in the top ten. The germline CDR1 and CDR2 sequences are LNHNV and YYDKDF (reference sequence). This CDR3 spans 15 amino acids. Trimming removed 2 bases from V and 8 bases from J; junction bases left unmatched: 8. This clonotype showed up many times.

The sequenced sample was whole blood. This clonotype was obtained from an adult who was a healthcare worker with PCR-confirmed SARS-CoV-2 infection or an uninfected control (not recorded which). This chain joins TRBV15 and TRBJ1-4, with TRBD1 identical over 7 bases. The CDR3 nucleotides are TGTGCCACCAGCAGACCTGCGGACAGGAACGAAAAACTGTTTTTT. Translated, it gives CATSRPADRNEKLFF.